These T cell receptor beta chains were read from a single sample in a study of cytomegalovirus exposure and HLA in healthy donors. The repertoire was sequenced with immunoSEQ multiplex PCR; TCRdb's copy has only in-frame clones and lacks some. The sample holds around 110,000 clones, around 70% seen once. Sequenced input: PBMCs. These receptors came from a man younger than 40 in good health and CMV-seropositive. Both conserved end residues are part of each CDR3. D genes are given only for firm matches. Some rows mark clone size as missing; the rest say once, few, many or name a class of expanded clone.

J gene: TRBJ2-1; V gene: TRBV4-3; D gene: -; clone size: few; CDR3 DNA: TGCGCCAGCAGCCAAGACAGGGGTCATGAGCAGTTCTTC; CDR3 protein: CASSQDRGHEQFF
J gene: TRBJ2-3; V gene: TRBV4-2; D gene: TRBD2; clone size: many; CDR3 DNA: TGTGCCAGCAGCCAAGCGCTAGCGGGCACAGATACGCAGTATTTT; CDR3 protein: CASSQALAGTDTQYF
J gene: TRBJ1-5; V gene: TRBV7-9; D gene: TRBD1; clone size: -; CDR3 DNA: TGTGCCAGCAGCTTAGCGCTGGGGACAGGGGGGACGCCCCAGCATTTT; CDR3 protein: CASSLALGTGGTPQHF
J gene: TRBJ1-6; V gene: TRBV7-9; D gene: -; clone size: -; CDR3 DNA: TGTGCCAGCAGTTACGACAGAGCCCCCCTCCACTTT; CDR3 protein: CASSYDRAPLHF
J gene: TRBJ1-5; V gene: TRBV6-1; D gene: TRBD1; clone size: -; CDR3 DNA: TGTGCCAGCATTGACAGGGGGAAGAGCAATCAGCCCCAGCATTTT; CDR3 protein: CASIDRGKSNQPQHF
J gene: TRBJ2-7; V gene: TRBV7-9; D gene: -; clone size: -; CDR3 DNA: TGTGCCAGCAGCTTAGGCGGACTGGCATACGAGCAGTACTTC; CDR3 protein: CASSLGGLAYEQYF
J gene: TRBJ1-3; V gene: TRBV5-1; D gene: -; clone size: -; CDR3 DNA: TGCGCCAGCAGCTTGGGACAGGCGAGCTCTGGAAACACCATATATTTT; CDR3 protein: CASSLGQASSGNTIYF
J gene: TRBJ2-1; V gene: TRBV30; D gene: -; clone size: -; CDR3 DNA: TGTGCCTGGGGCAGGGAATCCTACAATGAGCAGTTCTTC; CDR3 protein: CAWGRESYNEQFF
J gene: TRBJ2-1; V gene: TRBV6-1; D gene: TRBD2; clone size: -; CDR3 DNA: TGTGCCAGCAGTGGACTAGCGGGGGGAGGTGAGCAGTTCTTC; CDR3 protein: CASSGLAGGGEQFF
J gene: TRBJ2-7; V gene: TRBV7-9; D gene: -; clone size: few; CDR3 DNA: TGTGCCAGCAGCTTTACATCCTACGAGCAGTACTTC; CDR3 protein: CASSFTSYEQYF
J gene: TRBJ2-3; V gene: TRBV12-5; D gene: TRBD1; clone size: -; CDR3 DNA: TGTGCTAGTGAGGTACAGGGGGGAGATACGCAGTATTTT; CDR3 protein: CASEVQGGDTQYF
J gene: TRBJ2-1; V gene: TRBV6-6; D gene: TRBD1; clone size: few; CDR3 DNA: TGTGCCAGCAGTCCTCCGGGACAGGGGGCCTACAATGAGCAGTTCTTC; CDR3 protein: CASSPPGQGAYNEQFF
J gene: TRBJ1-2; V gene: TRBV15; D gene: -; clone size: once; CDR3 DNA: TGTGCCACCAGCAGTTCAGGGGTGTTCTATGGCTACACCTTC; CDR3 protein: CATSSSGVFYGYTF
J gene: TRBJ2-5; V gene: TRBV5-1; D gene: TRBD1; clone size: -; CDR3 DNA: TGCGCCAGCAGCTTGAATCCCGGGACAGGGGGAGAGACCCAGTACTTC; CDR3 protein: CASSLNPGTGGETQYF
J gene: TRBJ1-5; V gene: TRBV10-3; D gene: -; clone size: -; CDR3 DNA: TGTGCCACCTCAGACAGCTACAATCAGCCCCAGCATTTT; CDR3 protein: CATSDSYNQPQHF
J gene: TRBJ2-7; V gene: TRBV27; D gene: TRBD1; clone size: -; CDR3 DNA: TGTGCCAGCAGTCCACAGGGGGCAAAGCAGTACTTC; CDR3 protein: CASSPQGAKQYF
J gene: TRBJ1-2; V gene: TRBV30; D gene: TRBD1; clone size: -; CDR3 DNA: TGTGCCTGGAGCCCATCCGGGACAGACTATGGCTACACCTTC; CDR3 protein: CAWSPSGTDYGYTF
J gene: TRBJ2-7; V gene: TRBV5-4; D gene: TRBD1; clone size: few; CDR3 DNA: TGTGCCAGCAGCTTGGGAGGACAGGTTGGCGAGCAGTACTTC; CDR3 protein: CASSLGGQVGEQYF
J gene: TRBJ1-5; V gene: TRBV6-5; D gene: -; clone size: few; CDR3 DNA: TGTGCCAGCAGTTACCAGGTGGGCGATCAGCCCCAGCATTTT; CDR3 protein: CASSYQVGDQPQHF
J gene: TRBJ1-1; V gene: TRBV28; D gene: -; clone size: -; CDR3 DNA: TGTGCCAGCAGTTTCGGCGGAGAGAACACTGAAGCTTTCTTT; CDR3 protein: CASSFGGENTEAFF
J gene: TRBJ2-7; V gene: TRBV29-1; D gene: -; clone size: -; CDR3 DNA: -; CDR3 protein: CSVGQGAKYEQHF
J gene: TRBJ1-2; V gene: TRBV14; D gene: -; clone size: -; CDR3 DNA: TGTGCCAGCAGCCAAGACTGGGGCCCCTATGGCTACACCTTC; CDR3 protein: CASSQDWGPYGYTF
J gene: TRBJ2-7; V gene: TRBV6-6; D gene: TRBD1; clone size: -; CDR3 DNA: TGTGCCAGCAGTTACTCCTTCGGGACAGGGAACGAGCAGTACTTC; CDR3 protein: CASSYSFGTGNEQYF
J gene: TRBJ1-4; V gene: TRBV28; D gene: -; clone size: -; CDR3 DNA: TGTGCCAGCAGTTTTGAGGGAGCAGGAAGTGAAAAACTGTTTTTT; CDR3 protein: CASSFEGAGSEKLFF
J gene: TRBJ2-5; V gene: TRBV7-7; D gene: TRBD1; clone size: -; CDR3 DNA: TGTGCCAGCAGTCAGGGGGCAGGGGAGACCCAGTACTTC; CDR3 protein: CASSQGAGETQYF
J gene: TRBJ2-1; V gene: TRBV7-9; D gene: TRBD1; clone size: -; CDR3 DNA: TGTGCCAGCAGCTTCGGGTACAGGGGTAATGAGCAGTTCTTC; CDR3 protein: CASSFGYRGNEQFF
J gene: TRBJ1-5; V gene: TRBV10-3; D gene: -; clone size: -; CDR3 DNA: TGTGCCATCAGTGAGTCTAGAACAGGATACAATCAGCCCCAGCATTTT; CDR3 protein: CAISESRTGYNQPQHF
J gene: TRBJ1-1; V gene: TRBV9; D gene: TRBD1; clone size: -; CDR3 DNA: TGTGCCAGCAGCGTCACCGGGGACAGGGGAACTGAAGCTTTCTTT; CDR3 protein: CASSVTGDRGTEAFF